This T cell receptor beta chain stems from a study of shared clonotypes between healthy human individuals. CD45RO-negative CD8 cells positively selected for CCR7 made up the naive population, which excluded terminally differentiated effector memory CD45RA+ cells. Per the germline V gene, CDR1 is SGHTA and CDR2 is FQGTGA. V lost 2 bases to trimming and J lost 5 bases; unmatched junction nucleotides: 4. The CDR3 is 15 residues long. The repertoire was sequenced with immunoSEQ multiplex PCR; TCRdb's copy has only in-frame clones and lacks some. The repertoire holds about 2 million clones, just under 95% seen once, with about 1.1% in the top ten.

The gene calls are TRBV7-3 and TRBJ2-1; 9 nucleotides line up with TRBD2. Sequencing input: naive CD8+ T cells sorted from blood. The receptor comes from a man younger than 35 in good health. CDR3 sequence: CASSLAGGLDNEQFF. CDR3 coding DNA: TGTGCCAGCAGCTTAGCGGGGGGGCTGGACAATGAGCAGTTCTTC.